This T cell receptor beta chain was observed in a study of PD-1 blockade in classical Hodgkin lymphoma. General observations from the study: TCR diversity at baseline was reported to be reduced in newly diagnosed patients relative to healthy donors. Baseline diversity resembling that of newly diagnosed patients was seen in complete responders. Those patients who began receiving nivolumab less than 1 year after ASCT had lower diversity, and they were excluded.

Profiled with immunoSEQ multiplex PCR; TCRdb holds only in-frame clones, not every one. The sample lists 25,000 to 30,000 clones, approximately 72% seen once, with around a third in the top ten. The CDR3 runs to 15 residues. Looked up from germline, CDR1 is GTSNPN and CDR2 is SVGIG (reference sequence). V was clipped by 3 bases and J by 12 bases; unmatched bases: 14. A word on this clone: Antigen specificity is unknown.

Every patient was affected by relapse after autologous stem cell transplantation, while exposure to brentuximab vedotin was not uniform. Complete response, partial response or progressive disease constituted the best responses recorded. This specimen consisted of peripheral blood mononuclear cells (PBMCs), obtained before the second cycle of nivolumab. This rearrangement joins TRBV30 to TRBJ1-6; 7 bases agree with TRBD1. This receptor was taken from a human donor with classical Hodgkin lymphoma. CDR3 DNA sequence: TGTGCCTGGAGCCTACCGGACAGGATGAGTTTACCCCTCCACTTT. This translates into CAWSLPDRMSLPLHF.